One and the same sample provided the 25 T cell receptor beta chains below, sequenced in a study of long-term antiretroviral therapy in people with HIV. Survey-level resolution applied to immunoSEQ assay v3.0. Generated by immunoSEQ multiplex PCR, the TCRdb table keeps only in-frame clones and is missing some. The profile covers tens of thousands of clones, with almost 85% appearing a single time and approximately 4.7% taken by the ten largest. Material: unsorted PBMCs, obtained about 3.5 years after starting antiretroviral therapy. Receptor source: a man between 18 and 29 years old with HIV.

The chain carries TRBV15 and TRBJ1-2, with no clear D. Trimming took 4 bases from V and 4 from J, leaving 19 bases between them. Looked up from germline, CDR1 is LNHNV and CDR2 is YYDKDF (reference sequence). This CDR3 has 16 amino acids. The CDR3 DNA follows: TGTGCCACCAGCACCCACGGGGATCGGGGTGTCTATGGCTACACCTTC. It translates to CATSTHGDRGVYGYTF.

V is TRBV11-2 and J is TRBJ2-7; 9 bases are shared with TRBD2. With 0 bases clipped from V and 5 bases from J, the junction kept 8 bases outside the gene matches. This CDR3 comprises 16 residues. Germline CDR1 SGHAT, CDR2 FQNNGV. The CDR3 DNA is TGTGCCAGCAGCTTAGATTTGGGCGGGGGGGTGGACGAGCAGTACTTC. Translating gives CASSLDLGGGVDEQYF.

The gene calls are TRBV27 and TRBJ2-3; D call uncertain. Germline V gives CDR1 MNHEY, CDR2 SMNVEV (reference sequence). With 6 bases removed from V and 2 bases from J, the gap between germline ends came to 15 bases. This CDR3 contains 15 residues. As DNA, the CDR3 is TGTGCCAGCAGCCCCCGGGCAGCCGACACAGATACGCAGTATTTT. Amino acid sequence: CASSPRAADTDTQYF.

V and J are TRBV6-5 and TRBJ2-4; unclear D gene. The ends were cut back, 5 bases at V and 9 bases at J, with 14 bases in the middle. Germline lookup yields CDR1 MNHEY and CDR2 SVGAGI. The CDR3 has 13 residues. CDR3 bases: TGTGCCAGCAGTACCGTCGGCTTCACCATTCAGTACTTC. This codes for CASSTVGFTIQYF.

The rearrangement uses TRBV19 and TRBJ1-2, with unresolved D. Germline loops: CDR1 LNHDA, CDR2 SQIVND (reference sequence). The CDR3 length is 16 residues. Trimming pared 6 bases from V and 4 bases from J, leaving 21 bases between. CDR3: CASRTNPGGELYGYTF. DNA of the CDR3: TGTGCCAGTAGAACAAACCCGGGTGGAGAACTCTATGGCTACACCTTC.

The chain couples TRBV5-1 to TRBJ1-1; 7 nucleotides align to TRBD1. The CDR3 sequence is 14 residues long. Trimming took 1 base from V and 2 from J; bases not matched to a gene: 2. Germline-derived CDR1 and CDR2 are SGHRS and YFSETQ. The CDR3 DNA sequence: TGCGCCAGCAGCTTGCCAGGGGGAAACACTGAAGCTTTCTTT. Translation: CASSLPGGNTEAFF.

This clone came up once. The chain employs TRBV19 and TRBJ2-3; a weak D match, TRBD1 (6 bases). Germline assignment: CDR1 LNHDA and CDR2 SQIVND (reference sequence). The CDR3 runs to 16 residues. V was shortened by 0 bases and J by 2 bases, with 12 bases between the two germline ends. CDR3 sequence reads: CASSIDTGPHTDTQYF. The CDR3 DNA reads as TGTGCCAGTAGTATAGACACAGGGCCCCACACAGATACGCAGTATTTT.

The gene calls are TRBV6-5 and TRBJ1-5, with a tentative D call TRBD1 (6 bases). The CDR3 runs 13 residues. CDR1 and CDR2 (germline): MNHEY, SVGAGI. V shed 6 bases and J shed 4 bases, with 10 bases lying between them. CDR3 amino acids: CASSGQPNQPQHF. Here the CDR3 DNA reads TGTGCCAGCAGCGGACAGCCTAATCAGCCCCAGCATTTT.

The chain couples TRBV10-1 to TRBJ1-4; D ambiguous. The CDR3 has 16 amino acids. CDR1 and CDR2 from the germline V gene are WNHNN and SYGVQD (reference sequence). V lost 0 bases, J lost 13 bases, and 21 bases lay in between. The CDR3 DNA follows: TGCGCCAGCAGTGAGTCGGGAGACCCTCGACGTGGACCACTGTTTTTT. Protein: CASSESGDPRRGPLFF.

The V gene is TRBV28, the J gene TRBJ2-5; D is possibly TRBD1 (6 bases). V lost 3 bases to trimming and J lost 2 bases, with 13 bases between them. The CDR3 extends over 15 amino acids. Looked up from germline, CDR1 is MDHEN and CDR2 is SYDVKM. The CDR3 spells CASSFGQSRQETQYF. The CDR3 DNA sequence: TGTGCCAGCAGTTTTGGACAGTCCAGACAAGAGACCCAGTACTTC.

The V and J genes are TRBV19 and TRBJ2-7, with D possibly being TRBD1 (5 bases). Germline lookup yields CDR1 LNHDA and CDR2 SQIVND (reference sequence). The CDR3 covers 14 residues. Trimming pared 5 bases from V and 2 bases from J, leaving 13 bases between. CDR3 sequence (DNA): TGTGCCAGTAGTCCTTCCCCAGGGCCCTACGAGCAGTACTTC. Protein sequence: CASSPSPGPYEQYF.

Of note for this clone: The sample contains more than one DNA sequence encoding this CDR3. The gene calls are TRBV5-1 and TRBJ1-5, with TRBD1 as a possible D gene (6 bases). The CDR3 consists of 14 residues. Germline assignment: CDR1 SGHRS and CDR2 YFSETQ. Trimming took off 2 bases at V and 4 bases at J, with 10 bases between the two ends. CDR3: CASSLGQPNQPQHF. The DNA of the CDR3 is TGCGCCAGCAGCTTAGGACAGCCAAATCAGCCCCAGCATTTT.

This clone showed up just once. The chain employs TRBV5-4 and TRBJ2-7; 9 nucleotides match TRBD2. Unmatched junction bases numbered 4, after V lost 0 bases and J lost 3 bases. CDR1 is SGHNT and CDR2 is YYREEE in the germline V gene (reference sequence). The CDR3 covers 15 residues. The DNA of the CDR3 is TGTGCCAGCAGCTTGGACTCTAGCGGGGTCTACGAGCAGTACTTC. It yields the protein CASSLDSSGVYEQYF.

The chain links TRBV28 to TRBJ2-7; the D is unclear. Trimming cost V 5 bases and J 3 bases, with 11 bases left between them. Looked up from germline, CDR1 is MDHEN and CDR2 is SYDVKM. CDR3 length equals 13 residues. CDR3 loop: CASSPTENYEQYF. CDR3 coding DNA: TGTGCCAGCAGTCCCACGGAAAACTACGAGCAGTACTTC.

The chain's CDR3 is CSVQGSGPTAFF. As DNA, the CDR3 is TGCAGCGTTCAAGGGAGTGGTCCCACAGCTTTCTTT. J is TRBJ1-1 and V is TRBV29-1; D is ambiguous. The CDR3 is made up of 12 amino acids. Per germline, CDR1 SQVTM and CDR2 ANQGSEA. The ends were cut back, 5 bases at V and 10 bases at J, with 17 bases in the middle.

The V call is TRBV2, the J call TRBJ1-2; TRBD1 matches 12 bases. After removal of 6 bases from V and 8 bases from J, the junction contained 16 bases not matched to a gene. The CDR3 is 17 residues long. Germline V gives CDR1 SNHLY, CDR2 FYNNEI. CDR3 loop: CASRVWDRGRSEEGYTF. Here the CDR3 DNA reads TGTGCCAGCAGGGTTTGGGACAGGGGGCGCTCCGAGGAGGGCTACACCTTC.

The chain is built from TRBV18 and TRBJ2-1, with 10 bases fitting TRBD2. Germline loops: CDR1 KGHSH, CDR2 LQKENI. CDR3 size: 15 residues. The trim removed 2 bases at V and 7 bases at J, leaving 5 bases unmatched. The CDR3 region is CASSPASGGANEQFF. In DNA, the CDR3 is TGTGCCAGCTCACCAGCAAGCGGGGGGGCAAATGAGCAGTTCTTC.

The chain joins TRBV19 to TRBJ1-5; TRBD1 might be the D (5 bases). Trimming left V 5 bases short and J 0 bases short, with 11 bases between. The germline gives CDR1 LNHDA, CDR2 SQIVND (reference sequence). This CDR3 has 15 residues. CDR3 sequence reads: CASSPSGGSNQPQHF. The DNA for the CDR3 is TGTGCCAGTAGTCCCTCCGGGGGTAGCAATCAGCCCCAGCATTTT.

This chain uses TRBV5-1 with TRBJ2-1; D is ambiguous. Trimming shortened V by 1 base and J by 4 bases, and 6 bases separated the two germline ends. CDR1 and CDR2 from the germline V gene are SGHRS and YFSETQ. This CDR3 region has 13 residues. Written as DNA, the CDR3 is TGCGCCAGCAGCTTGAACCCTTACAATGAGCAGTTCTTC. Translated: CASSLNPYNEQFF.

This clone was observed once. This rearrangement joins TRBV28 to TRBJ2-7; 13 bases are a match to TRBD2. CDR1 is MDHEN and CDR2 is SYDVKM in the germline V gene. The V gene end was trimmed by 4 bases and the J gene end by 4 bases; junction bases not matched to a gene: 10. This CDR3 is 17 amino acids long. CDR3 region: CASSSGLAGVYPYEQYF. The CDR3 coding sequence is TGTGCCAGCAGTTCCGGACTAGCGGGAGTCTATCCATACGAGCAGTACTTC. Variable domain in full (rest from reference TRBV28 and TRBJ2-7): DVKVTQSSRYLVKRTGEKVFLECVQDMDHENMFWYRQDPGLGLRLIYFSYDVKMKEKGDIPEGYSVSREKKERFSLILESASTNQTSMYLCASSSGLAGVYPYEQYFGPGTRLTVT.

The rearrangement uses TRBV18 and TRBJ2-5; D perhaps matches TRBD1 (6 bases). Germline-derived CDR1 and CDR2 are KGHSH and LQKENI. The ends were cut back, 3 bases at V and 0 bases at J, with 8 bases in the middle. This CDR3 spans 14 amino acids. CDR3 nucleotide sequence: TGTGCCAGCTCACCGGGGACAAACCAAGAGACCCAGTACTTC. It is translated as CASSPGTNQETQYF.

V is TRBV18 and J is TRBJ2-7, with D perhaps TRBD1 (6 bases). The CDR3 sequence is 15 residues long. V was trimmed by 5 bases and J by 2 bases, leaving 16 bases between them. CDR1 and CDR2 (germline): KGHSH, LQKENI. CDR3 sequence: CASSVSTGTPYEQYF. The CDR3 nucleotides read TGTGCCAGCTCAGTCTCAACCGGGACACCCTACGAGCAGTACTTC.

V gene TRBV9 combines with J gene TRBJ2-1; 12 nucleotides match TRBD2. CDR1 SGDLS and CDR2 YYNGEE come from the germline V gene. The CDR3 covers 15 residues. The V and J ends lost 0 bases and 10 bases, in that order; junction bases with no gene match: 5. DNA for the CDR3: TGTGCCAGCAGCGTAGAACTAGCGGGGGGTCGCGAGCAGTTCTTC. It encodes CASSVELAGGREQFF.

V usage is TRBV14 and J usage is TRBJ1-2; TRBD1 matches 7 bases. With V trimmed by 3 bases and J by 3 bases, 1 base remained unmatched. The V gene's germline CDR1 is SGHDN and CDR2 FVKESK. This CDR3 is built from 13 residues. The CDR3 loop is CASSHRGDYGYTF. CDR3 DNA sequence: TGTGCCAGCAGCCACAGGGGGGACTATGGCTACACCTTC.

The V and J genes are TRBV13 and TRBJ2-3; D unclear. Germline V gene data show CDR1 as PRHDT and CDR2 as FYEKMQ (reference sequence). Between the trimmed V and J ends, which lost 5 bases and 3 bases, there was a span of 6 bases. There are 12 residues in the CDR3. CDR3 sequence reads: CASSLRTDTQYF. Written as DNA, the CDR3 is TGTGCCAGCAGCCTTAGGACAGATACGCAGTATTTT.